The source of this T cell receptor beta chain is a study of blood T cells in healthy people across ages. This clonotype was observed a few times. CDR1 is SEHNR, CDR2 FQNEAQ, per germline (reference sequence). The germline V and J ends were trimmed by 1 base and 6 bases, with 12 bases remaining between them. The CDR3 runs 15 residues. Through a sample-barcoded 5' primer and a J-beta primer mix, a second PCR was run for roughly 6 to 11 cycles. From the 5' RACE reads, TCRdb called clonotypes with MiXCR, one entry per CDR3 protein. The sample lists about 1.1 million distinct CDR3 sequences, around two fifths occurring once.

The chain recombines TRBV7-9 with TRBJ2-2; no clear D gene. Material: blood. This sequence originates from a young man in good health. The CDR3: CASSLVSLEAGELFF. CDR3 coding DNA: TGTGCCAGCAGCTTAGTGTCTTTGGAAGCCGGGGAGCTGTTTTTT.